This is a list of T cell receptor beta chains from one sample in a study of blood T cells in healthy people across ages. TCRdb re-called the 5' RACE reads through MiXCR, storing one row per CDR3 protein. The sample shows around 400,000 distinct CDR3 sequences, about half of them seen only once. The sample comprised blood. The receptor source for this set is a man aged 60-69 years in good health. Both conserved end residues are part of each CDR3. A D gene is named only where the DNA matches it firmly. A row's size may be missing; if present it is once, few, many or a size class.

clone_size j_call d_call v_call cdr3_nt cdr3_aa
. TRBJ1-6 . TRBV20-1 TGCAGTGCTATCACGCCGGCGGTGTCCTATAATTCACCCCTCCACTTT CSAITPAVSYNSPLHF
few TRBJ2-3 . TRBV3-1 TGTGCCAGCAGCCAAGATCCGCCCCGAACAGGGGATACGCAGTATTTT CASSQDPPRTGDTQYF
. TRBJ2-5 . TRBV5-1 TGCGCCAGCAGCTCCACGGTTGGAAAGGAGACCCAGTACTTC CASSSTVGKETQYF
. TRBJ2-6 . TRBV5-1 TGCGCCAGCAGCTTGGGCCCGACTCCGTCTGGGGCCAACGTCCCGACTTTC CASSLGPTPSGANVPTF
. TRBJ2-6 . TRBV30 TGTGCCTGGGGACTCAAGTCTGGGGCCAACGTCCTGACTTTC CAWGLKSGANVLTF
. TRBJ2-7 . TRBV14 TGTGCCAGCAGCCAAGACGACAGGCTGTTCGGCGAGCAGTACTTC CASSQDDRLFGEQYF
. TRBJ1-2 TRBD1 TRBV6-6 TGTGCCAGCAGTCTTACAGGGGACTGGGGCTACACCTTC CASSLTGDWGYTF
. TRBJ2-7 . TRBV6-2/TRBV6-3 TGTGCCAGCAGTTCGGGACGGAACTACAATGAGCAGTACTTC CASSSGRNYNEQYF
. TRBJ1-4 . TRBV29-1 TGCAGCGTGGAATCCAATGAAAAACTGTTTTTT CSVESNEKLFF
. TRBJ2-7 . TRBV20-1 TGCAGTGCCCAACCAAGACTGTCCTACGAGCAGTACTTC CSAQPRLSYEQYF
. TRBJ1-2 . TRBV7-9 TGTGCCAGCAGCCGGGTGGAGGGCCACTATGGCTACACCTTC CASSRVEGHYGYTF
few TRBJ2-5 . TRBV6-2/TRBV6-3 TGTGCCAGCAGTTACTCCGCCGGGAACCAAGAGACCCAGTACTTC CASSYSAGNQETQYF
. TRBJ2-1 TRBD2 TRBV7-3 TGTGCCAGCAGCCTCTCAAGCGGGAGGTTCGGCAATGAGCAGTTCTTC CASSLSSGRFGNEQFF
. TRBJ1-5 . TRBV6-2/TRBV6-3 TGTGCCAGCAGGAACGGGTACAGCAATCAGCCCCAGCATTTT CASRNGYSNQPQHF
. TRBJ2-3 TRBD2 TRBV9 TGTGCCAGCAGCCCGACTAGCGGGAGTGGGGATACGCAGTATTTT CASSPTSGSGDTQYF
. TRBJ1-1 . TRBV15 TGTGCCACGAATACAGGGAGGAGCACTGAAGCTTTCTTT CATNTGRSTEAFF
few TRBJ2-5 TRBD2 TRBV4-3 TGCGCCAGCAGCCAAACTAGCGGGAGAGTAGGCCAAGAGACCCAGTACTTC CASSQTSGRVGQETQYF
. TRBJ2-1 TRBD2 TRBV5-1 TGCGCCAGCAGGGCCCGGGGGACTAGCGGGATGGTGAATGAGCAGTTCTTC CASRARGTSGMVNEQFF
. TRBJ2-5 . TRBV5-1 TGCGCCAGCAGCCCGACTTGGGGGGGCACACAAGAGACCCAGTACTTC CASSPTWGGTQETQYF
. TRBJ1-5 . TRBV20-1 TGCAGTGCTAGAGATTCGGGGACGGTGCATCAGCCCCAGCATTTT CSARDSGTVHQPQHF
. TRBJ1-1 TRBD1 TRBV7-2 TGTGCCAGCAGTACCGGACAGGGGCACACTGAAGCTTTCTTT CASSTGQGHTEAFF
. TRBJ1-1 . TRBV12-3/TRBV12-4 TGTGCCAGCACCCCCGGTGGGGGGCGCACTGAAGCTTTCTTT CASTPGGGRTEAFF
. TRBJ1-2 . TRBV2 TGTGCCAGCAGTCACCAGGGGTTAAACTATGGCTACACCTTC CASSHQGLNYGYTF
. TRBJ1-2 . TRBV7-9 TGTGCCAGCAGCTTAGAGGCGGCAGGGGATGGCTGCACCTTC CASSLEAAGDGCTF
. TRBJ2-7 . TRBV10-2 TGCGCCAGCAAAGAGGGGCAGGGCTTCTACGAGCAGTACTTC CASKEGQGFYEQYF
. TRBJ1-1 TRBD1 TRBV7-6 TGTGCCAGCAGCTCCAATACAGGGGAGACTGAAGCTTTCTTT CASSSNTGETEAFF
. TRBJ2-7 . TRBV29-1 TGCAGCGCCACCGGCGACAGGTTCTACGAGCAGTACTTC CSATGDRFYEQYF
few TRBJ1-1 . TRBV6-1 TGTGCCAGTGGGGGAACAGGGTATCGTATGAACACTGAAGCTTTCTTT CASGGTGYRMNTEAFF
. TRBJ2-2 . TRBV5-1 TGCGCCAGCAGCTGGGGGCGAGGCTACCAGAGGAACACCGGGGAGCTGTTTTTT CASSWGRGYQRNTGELFF
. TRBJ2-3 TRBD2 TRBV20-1 TGCAGTGCCATTAGCGGGGCCGGCCGTGGTACGCAGTATTTT CSAISGAGRGTQYF
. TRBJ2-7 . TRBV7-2 TGTGCCAGCAGCCTCGAACCTTTACTCGAGCAGTACTTC CASSLEPLLEQYF
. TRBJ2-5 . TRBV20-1 TGCAGTGCACAGACCGGGCAGACCCAGTACTTC CSAQTGQTQYF
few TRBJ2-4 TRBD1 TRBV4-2 TGTGCCAGCAGCCTCAATTCCCGGGACAGGAAAAACATTCAGTACTTC CASSLNSRDRKNIQYF
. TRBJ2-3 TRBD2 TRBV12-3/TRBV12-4 TGTGCCAGCAGCCGTCGGGCTAGCGGGGGGGTCGGGGGTACGCAGTATTTT CASSRRASGGVGGTQYF
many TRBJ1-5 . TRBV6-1 TGTGCCAGCAGTGAAGCGGCCCCTAGCAATCAGCCCCAGCATTTT CASSEAAPSNQPQHF
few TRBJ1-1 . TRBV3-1 TGTGCCAGCAGCCCCTCGGGGCGACAAGCTTTCTTT CASSPSGRQAFF
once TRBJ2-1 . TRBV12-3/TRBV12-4 TGTGCCAGCAGTTTACCCCCATACAATGAGCAGTTCTTC CASSLPPYNEQFF
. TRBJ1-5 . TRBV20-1 TGCAGTGCTAGAGATAGAGTGTGGGACGACAATCAGCCCCAGCATTTT CSARDRVWDDNQPQHF
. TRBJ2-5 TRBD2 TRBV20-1 TGCAGTGCTAGAGGTAATAGCGGGAGTATGGAGCAGTACTTC CSARGNSGSMEQYF
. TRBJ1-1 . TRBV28 TGTGCCAGCAGGAACGGGGGGGGAGGAACTGAAGCTTTCTTT CASRNGGGGTEAFF
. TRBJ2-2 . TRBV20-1 TGCAGTGAGCAGGGGGGGTTTACCACCGGGGAGCTGTTTTTT CSEQGGFTTGELFF
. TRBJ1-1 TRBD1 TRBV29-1 TGCAGCGCTGAGGGGGCAGGGGTTCCGAACACTGAAGCTTTCTTT CSAEGAGVPNTEAFF
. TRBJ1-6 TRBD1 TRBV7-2 TGTGCCAGCAGCTTGGGACAGTGGTATAATTCACCCCTCCACTTT CASSLGQWYNSPLHF
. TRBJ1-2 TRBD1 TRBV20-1 TGCAGTGCTAGAGATCGAAGGGACAGTTATGGCTACACCTTC CSARDRRDSYGYTF
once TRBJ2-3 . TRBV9 TGTGCCAGCAGCGTAGCGGTGGGCTCTCCTACAGATACGCAGTATTTT CASSVAVGSPTDTQYF
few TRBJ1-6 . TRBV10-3 TGTGCCATCAGGGGGGGCCCTGGCTATAATTCACCCCTCCACTTT CAIRGGPGYNSPLHF
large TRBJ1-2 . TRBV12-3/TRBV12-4 TGTGCCAGCACCCCATCGGTAGGGAATGGCTACACCTTC CASTPSVGNGYTF